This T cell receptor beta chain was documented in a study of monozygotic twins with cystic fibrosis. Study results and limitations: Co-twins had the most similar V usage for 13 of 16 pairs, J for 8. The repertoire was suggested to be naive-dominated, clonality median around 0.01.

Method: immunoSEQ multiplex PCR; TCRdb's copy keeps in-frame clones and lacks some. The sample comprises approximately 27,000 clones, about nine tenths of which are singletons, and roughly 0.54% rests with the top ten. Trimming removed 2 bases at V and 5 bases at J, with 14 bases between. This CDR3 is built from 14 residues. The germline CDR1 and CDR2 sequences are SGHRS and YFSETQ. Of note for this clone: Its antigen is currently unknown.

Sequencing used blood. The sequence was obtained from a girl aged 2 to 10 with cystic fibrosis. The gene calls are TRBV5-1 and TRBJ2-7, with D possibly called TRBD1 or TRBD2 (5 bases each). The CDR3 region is CASSLSGAVNEQYF. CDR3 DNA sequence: TGCGCCAGCAGCTTATCCGGGGCGGTCAACGAGCAGTACTTC. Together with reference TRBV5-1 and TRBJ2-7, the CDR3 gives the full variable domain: KAGVTQTPRYLIKTRGQQVTLSCSPISGHRSVSWYQQTPGQGLQFLFEYFSETQRNKGNFPGRFSGRQFSNSRSEMNVSTLELGDSALYLCASSLSGAVNEQYFGPGTRLTVT.